These 22 T cell receptor beta chains were sequenced from one sample in a study of Ad26.COV2.S vaccination and SARS-CoV-2 variants. Treatment: roughly 19 received Ad26.COV2.S at low or high dose, single or two shots; about 5 received placebo; per-sample allocation not given. On day 63 after the first injection, vaccine and placebo recipients gave samples. The protocol was immunoSEQ multiplex PCR, while the TCRdb copy is restricted to in-frame clones and leaves out a portion. The table includes roughly 420,000 clones, 89% detected once. This sample comprised peripheral blood, obtained in a trial of Ad26.COV2.S vaccine versus placebo. The receptors derive from a person between 18 and 65 years old who received the Ad26.COV2.S COVID-19 vaccine or a placebo.

The gene calls are TRBV6-5 and TRBJ1-4; the D gene is possibly TRBD1 (6 bases). The CDR3 runs 15 residues. Germline CDR1 is MNHEY and CDR2 is SVGAGI. Trimming pared 6 bases from V and 4 bases from J, leaving 15 bases between. The chain's CDR3 is CASRGPQGRNEKLFF. CDR3 nucleotides: TGTGCCAGCAGGGGCCCACAGGGACGTAATGAAAAACTGTTTTTT.

This chain joins TRBV4-2 and TRBJ2-1; possible D gene TRBD2, 7 bases. This CDR3 comprises 17 residues. Germline-derived CDR1 and CDR2 are LGHNA and YNFKEQ. Trimming removed 3 bases from V and 4 bases from J, with 19 bases in between. CDR3 coding DNA: TGTGCCAGCAGCCAGCGTTCGGGGGGCCGAAGATACAATGAGCAGTTCTTC. Translated, it gives CASSQRSGGRRYNEQFF.

This clone has more than one count but fewer than ten. This chain links TRBV7-8 with TRBJ1-5; possibly TRBD1 for D (5 bases). Germline CDR1 reads SGHVS; CDR2 reads FQNEAQ. This CDR3 has 16 residues. The V end lost 4 bases, the J end lost 4 bases, and 17 bases lay between the germline ends. CDR3 residues: CASSSRRSWGNQPQHF. DNA for the CDR3: TGTGCCAGCAGCTCCCGAAGGAGTTGGGGGAATCAGCCCCAGCATTTT.

This chain uses TRBV7-2 with TRBJ2-1, with a possible D match to TRBD2 (5 bases). Germline V CDR1 and CDR2: SGHTA, FQGNSA. V was pared by 0 bases and J by 9 bases, with 12 bases between. This CDR3 region has 14 residues. CDR3 amino acids: CASSLAGMLGEQFF. Here the CDR3 DNA reads TGTGCCAGCAGCTTAGCCGGGATGCTAGGTGAGCAGTTCTTC.

The V and J genes are TRBV11-3 and TRBJ2-1, with D possibly TRBD1 on 5 matching bases. The V end was cut by 0 bases, the J end by 4 bases, with 10 bases between. Germline CDR1 is SGHNT and CDR2 is YENEEA. The length of the CDR3 is 15 residues. CDR3 loop: CASSLEGVHYNEQFF. The CDR3 region has the DNA TGTGCCAGCAGCTTAGAAGGGGTCCATTACAATGAGCAGTTCTTC.

This chain joins TRBV7-2 and TRBJ2-7, with 10 bases lining up with TRBD1. CDR3 length: 14 residues. CDR1 and CDR2 (germline): SGHTA, FQGNSA. V lost 4 bases to trimming and J lost 4 bases; unmatched junction nucleotides: 4. The CDR3 DNA reads TGTGCCAGCAGCTCCCGGGACAGGGGTTACGAGCAGTACGTC. This encodes CASSSRDRGYEQYV.

The chain joins TRBV5-1 to TRBJ2-4, with a weak D call TRBD2 (5 bases). Trimming removed 0 bases from V and 8 bases from J, with 12 bases in between. CDR1 is SGHRS and CDR2 is YFSETQ in the germline V gene. This CDR3 region has 14 residues. CDR3 nucleotides: TGCGCCAGCAGCTTGGTGGCGGGTACGGACATTCAGTACTTC. It codes for CASSLVAGTDIQYF. The full variable domain, rest sourced from reference TRBV5-1 and TRBJ2-4, is KAGVTQTPRYLIKTRGQQVTLSCSPISGHRSVSWYQQTPGQGLQFLFEYFSETQRNKGNFPGRFSGRQFSNSRSEMNVSTLELGDSALYLCASSLVAGTDIQYFGAGTRLSVL.

Remarks on this clone: Other DNA sequences in this sample translate to the same CDR3. The chain couples TRBV4-1 to TRBJ2-7; no clear D. CDR3 length: 13 residues. In germline, CDR1 is MGHRA, CDR2 YSYEKL. Trimming cost V 1 base and J 2 bases, with 6 bases left between them. The CDR3 region is CASSQVGTYEQYF. As DNA, the CDR3 is TGCGCCAGCAGCCAAGTAGGCACCTACGAGCAGTACTTC.

V usage is TRBV6-6 and J usage is TRBJ1-6, with TRBD1 identical over 9 bases. Germline lookup yields CDR1 MNHNY and CDR2 SVGAGI (reference sequence). The CDR3 has 15 residues. V gave up 10 bases and J gave up 5 bases; unmatched junction bases: 9. The CDR3 sequence is CAISDRGLNNSPLHF. The CDR3 DNA reads TGTGCCATCTCGGACAGGGGATTAAATAATTCACCCCTCCACTTT.

The chain has TRBV21-1 and TRBJ2-3; TRBD2 reflects the table's D call only, with no check against the DNA. TRBV21-1 constitutes a pseudogene. The CDR3 extends over 15 amino acids. The CDR3 sequence is CASSPQRVGPDTQYF. CDR3 sequence (DNA): TGTGCCAGCTCGCCCCAGCGGGTTGGGCCGGATACGCAGTATTTT.

The chain joins TRBV7-3 to TRBJ2-1; D is possibly TRBD1 or TRBD2 (6 bases each). The V gene's germline CDR1 is SGHTA and CDR2 FQGTGA. Trimming stripped 5 bases from V and 3 bases from J, with 14 bases between. The CDR3 totals 15 residues. CDR3 nucleotides: TGTGCCAGCAGCCAGTCGGGGGCGAGCTACAATGAGCAGTTCTTC. It encodes CASSQSGASYNEQFF.

This chain links TRBV19 with TRBJ1-5, with D possibly matching TRBD1 (5 bases). CDR1 is LNHDA, CDR2 SQIVND, per germline (reference sequence). There are 13 residues in the CDR3. Trimming removed 9 bases at V and 1 base at J, with 10 bases between. The CDR3 loop reads CASPWGSNQPQHF. The DNA for the CDR3 is TGTGCCAGCCCTTGGGGGAGCAATCAGCCCCAGCATTTT.

CDR3 region: CASTTSPRGDTQYF. The CDR3 nucleotides are TGTGCCAGTACCACTAGCCCAAGGGGTGATACGCAGTATTTT. The V gene is TRBV19, the J gene TRBJ2-3, with D perhaps matching TRBD2 (6 bases). Germline CDR1 is LNHDA and CDR2 is SQIVND (reference sequence). The CDR3 contains 14 residues. V dropped 7 bases and J dropped 6 bases, with 17 bases sitting between them.

The genes are TRBV11-2 and TRBJ1-2, with a tentative D call TRBD1 (5 bases). The V end lost 4 bases, the J end lost 1 base, and 13 bases lay between the germline ends. The CDR3 extends over 15 amino acids. Germline CDR1 SGHAT, CDR2 FQNNGV. Written as DNA, the CDR3 is TGTGCCAGCAGCTCAATCGGGGCGGGTAACTATGGCTACACCTTC. Translating gives CASSSIGAGNYGYTF.

The gene calls are TRBV18 and TRBJ1-6; 10 bases fit TRBD1. Trimming took 4 bases from V and 10 from J; bases not matched to a gene: 7. Germline-derived CDR1 and CDR2 are KGHSH and LQKENI. The CDR3 is 15 residues long. The CDR3 loop reads CASSLRDRGNSPLHF. The CDR3 nucleotides are TGTGCCAGCTCACTCCGGGACAGGGGTAACTCACCCCTCCACTTT.

The chain is built from TRBV18 and TRBJ1-3; no clear D gene. The V and J ends lost 1 base and 0 bases respectively, with 10 bases between them. This CDR3 region has 16 residues. Germline values: CDR1 KGHSH, CDR2 LQKENI. CDR3 in DNA: TGTGCCAGCTCACCACAGGGTAGAGCCTCTGGAAACACCATATATTTT. Its translation is CASSPQGRASGNTIYF.

V usage is TRBV6-6 and J usage is TRBJ2-2; D unclear. Trimming removed 4 bases from V and 2 bases from J, with 5 bases in between. The CDR3 length is 13 residues. The germline V gene has CDR1 MNHNY and CDR2 SVGAGI (reference sequence). CDR3 DNA: TGTGCCAGCAGTTCTAGTAACACCGGGGAGCTGTTTTTT. The encoded protein is CASSSSNTGELFF.

The V call is TRBV28, the J call TRBJ2-2; 7 bases match TRBD2. The CDR3 totals 17 residues. J lost 1 base, V lost 7 bases, and 12 bases had no gene match. Germline CDR1 is MDHEN and CDR2 is SYDVKM. The CDR3: CASMVSAGRQNTGELFF. The CDR3 DNA sequence: TGTGCCAGCATGGTTTCAGCGGGGCGACAGAACACCGGGGAGCTGTTTTTT.

This chain uses TRBV9 with TRBJ1-1, with unresolved D. Trimming pared 0 bases from V and 5 bases from J, leaving 8 bases between. The CDR3 is 13 residues long. The germline CDR1 and CDR2 sequences are SGDLS and YYNGEE. The CDR3 sequence: CASSVAPGTEAFF. The CDR3 bases are TGTGCCAGCAGCGTAGCCCCGGGGACTGAAGCTTTCTTT.

Points on this clone: This same CDR3 is encoded by further DNA sequences in the sample. The chain employs TRBV18 and TRBJ1-2; tentative D call: TRBD1 (5 bases). The CDR3 is 14 amino acids. Trimming shortened V by 3 bases and J by 5 bases, and 13 bases separated the two germline ends. Germline loops: CDR1 KGHSH, CDR2 LQKENI. The CDR3 DNA is TGTGCCAGCTCACCTGGGGCAAGGGGTTATGGCTACACCTTC. Its translation: CASSPGARGYGYTF.

The chain recombines TRBV7-2 with TRBJ2-1; D unclear. The CDR3 length is 13 residues. The V gene's germline CDR1 is SGHTA and CDR2 FQGNSA. The V end was cut by 5 bases, the J end by 9 bases, with 14 bases between. The CDR3 DNA reads TGTGCCAGCAGCGATCAAAGAGAGAGTGAGCAGTTCTTC. Translation: CASSDQRESEQFF.

The chain recombines TRBV9 with TRBJ2-1; D is perhaps TRBD2 (5 bases). Germline-derived CDR1 and CDR2 are SGDLS and YYNGEE. The CDR3 extends over 13 amino acids. Trimming shortened V by 4 bases and J by 7 bases, and 12 bases separated the two germline ends. The DNA for the CDR3 is TGTGCCAGCAGCTTCCGAGGGATGAATGAGCAGTTCTTC. As protein: CASSFRGMNEQFF.